This TCR beta chain was profiled in a study of OX40 agonist ivuxolimab in advanced cancers. About the research overall: Mean age approximately 61 years, range roughly 20 to 85; approximately 80% male. Three patients showed partial responses: one hepatocellular carcinoma and two cutaneous melanoma cases. General study findings and limits: The mean number of expanded clones was higher in CD8+ T cells than in CD4+. Relatively little clonal expansion, among the lowest observed, appeared in partial responders at 0.1-3.0 mg/kg.

V lost 2 bases and J 1 base, leaving 11 bases between the germline ends. The CDR3 covers 15 residues. Germline V gene lookup returns CDR1 MNHNS and CDR2 SASEGT. Comments on this clone: Its antigen remains unidentified.

TCRdb's copy holds only in-frame clones and misses some; the assay was immunoSEQ multiplex PCR. The repertoire holds around 30,000 clones, with about 81% as singletons. Sequenced here: CD4+ or CD8+ T cells sorted from blood, sampled in a trial of the OX40 agonist ivuxolimab. This receptor was identified in an adult with an advanced solid tumor such as melanoma, head and neck, liver or kidney cancer. The V gene is TRBV6-1, the J gene TRBJ1-2; a weak D match, TRBD1 (5 bases). CDR3: CASSEWDGFNYGYTF. CDR3 DNA sequence: TGTGCCAGCAGTGAATGGGACGGATTTAACTATGGCTACACCTTC.